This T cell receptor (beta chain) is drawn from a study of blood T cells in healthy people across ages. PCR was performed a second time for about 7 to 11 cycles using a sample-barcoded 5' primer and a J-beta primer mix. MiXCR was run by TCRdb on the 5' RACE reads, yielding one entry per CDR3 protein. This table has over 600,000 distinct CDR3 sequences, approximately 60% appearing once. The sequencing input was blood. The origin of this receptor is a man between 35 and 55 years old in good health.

The CDR3 nucleotides read TGTGCCAGCAGGGACCCCCGGGACACGAGGATCTACGAGCAGTACTTC. It translates to CASRDPRDTRIYEQYF. The chain has TRBV2 and TRBJ2-7; tentatively, D is TRBD1 (6 bases). From germline, CDR1 is SNHLY and CDR2 FYNNEI. The CDR3 runs 16 residues. V gave up 6 bases and J gave up 3 bases, with 21 bases separating them.